The TCR beta chain under discussion was sequenced for a study of CD8 T cells in Susac syndrome. Reverse transcription used roughly 0.5 to 1 ug RNA and random hexamers. TCRdb redid the calling of the immunoSEQ multiplex PCR reads with MiXCR, one entry per CDR3 protein. The data show about 160,000 distinct CDR3 sequences, roughly 94% seen once. The V and J ends lost 5 bases and 0 bases, in that order; junction bases with no gene match: 7. The CDR3 consists of 16 residues. CDR1 SEHNR and CDR2 FQNEAQ come from the germline V gene (reference sequence). The sequence came from a human donor with multiple sclerosis. The chain couples TRBV7-9 to TRBJ2-3; 8 nucleotides align to TRBD1. Sequencing was carried out using CD4+ T cells from PBMCs. CDR3 bases: TGTGCCAGCAGCCCCGACAGGGGCGGGAGCACAGATACGCAGTATTTT. As protein: CASSPDRGGSTDTQYF.